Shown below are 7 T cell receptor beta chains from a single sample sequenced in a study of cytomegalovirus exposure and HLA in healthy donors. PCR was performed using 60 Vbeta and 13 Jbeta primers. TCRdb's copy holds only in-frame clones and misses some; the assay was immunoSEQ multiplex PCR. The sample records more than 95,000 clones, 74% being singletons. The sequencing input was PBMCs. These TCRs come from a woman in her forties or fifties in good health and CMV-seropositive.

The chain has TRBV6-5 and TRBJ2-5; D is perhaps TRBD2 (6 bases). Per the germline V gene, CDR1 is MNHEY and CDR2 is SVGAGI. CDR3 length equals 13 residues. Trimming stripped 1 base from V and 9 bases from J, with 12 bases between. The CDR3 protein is CASSYLTAGPQYF. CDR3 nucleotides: TGTGCCAGCAGTTACTTGACCGCGGGGCCCCAGTACTTC.

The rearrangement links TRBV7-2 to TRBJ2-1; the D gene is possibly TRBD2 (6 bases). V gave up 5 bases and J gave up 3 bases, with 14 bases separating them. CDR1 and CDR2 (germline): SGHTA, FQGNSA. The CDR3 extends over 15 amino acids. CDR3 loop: CASSLGWGDYNEQFF. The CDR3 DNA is TGTGCCAGCAGCCTAGGGTGGGGGGACTACAATGAGCAGTTCTTC.

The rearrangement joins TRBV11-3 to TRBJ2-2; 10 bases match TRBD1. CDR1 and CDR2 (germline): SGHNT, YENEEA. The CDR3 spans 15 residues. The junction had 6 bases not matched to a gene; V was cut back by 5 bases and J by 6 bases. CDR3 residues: CASSKDRGYPGELFF. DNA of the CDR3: TGTGCCAGCAGCAAGGACAGGGGGTATCCCGGGGAGCTGTTTTTT.

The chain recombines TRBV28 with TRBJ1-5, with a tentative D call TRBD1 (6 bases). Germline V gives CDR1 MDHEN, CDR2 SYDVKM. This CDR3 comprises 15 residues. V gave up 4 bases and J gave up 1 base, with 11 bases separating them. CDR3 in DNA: TGTGCCAGCAGTTGGGGGGGCGGGAGCAATCAGCCCCAGCATTTT. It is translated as CASSWGGGSNQPQHF.

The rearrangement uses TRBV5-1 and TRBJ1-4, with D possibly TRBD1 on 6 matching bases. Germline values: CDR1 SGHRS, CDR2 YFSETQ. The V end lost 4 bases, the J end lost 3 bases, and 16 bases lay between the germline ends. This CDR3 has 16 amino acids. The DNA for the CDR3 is TGCGCCAGCAGCACCGTTGCAGGGGACCCTAATGAAAAACTGTTTTTT. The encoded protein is CASSTVAGDPNEKLFF.

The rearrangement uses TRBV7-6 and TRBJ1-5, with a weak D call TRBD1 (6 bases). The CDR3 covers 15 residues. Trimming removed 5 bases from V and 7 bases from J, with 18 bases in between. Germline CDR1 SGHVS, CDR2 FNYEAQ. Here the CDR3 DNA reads TGTGCCAGCAGCACCCACAGGGAGAGGGGGCAGCCCCAGCATTTT. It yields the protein CASSTHRERGQPQHF.

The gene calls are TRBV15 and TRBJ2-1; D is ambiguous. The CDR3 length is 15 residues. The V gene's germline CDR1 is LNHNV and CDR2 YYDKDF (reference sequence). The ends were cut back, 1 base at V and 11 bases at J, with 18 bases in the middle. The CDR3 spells CATSRAGTVQVKQFF. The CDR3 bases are TGTGCCACCAGCAGAGCAGGAACAGTTCAAGTAAAGCAGTTCTTC.